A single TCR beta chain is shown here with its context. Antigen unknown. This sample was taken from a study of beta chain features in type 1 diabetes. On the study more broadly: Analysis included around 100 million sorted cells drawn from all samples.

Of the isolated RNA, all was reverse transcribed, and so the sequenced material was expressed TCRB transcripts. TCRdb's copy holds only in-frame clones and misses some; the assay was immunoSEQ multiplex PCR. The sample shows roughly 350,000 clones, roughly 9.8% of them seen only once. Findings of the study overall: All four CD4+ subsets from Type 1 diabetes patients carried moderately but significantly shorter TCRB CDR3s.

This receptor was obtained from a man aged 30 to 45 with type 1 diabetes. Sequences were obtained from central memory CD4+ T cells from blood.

This CDR3 reads CASSSLGAGFGELFF. CDR3 in DNA: TGTGCCAGCAGCTCATTAGGGGCTGGTTTCGGGGAGCTGTTTTTT. The V and J genes are TRBV5-6 and TRBJ2-2, with D possibly being TRBD1 (5 bases). Germline assignment: CDR1 SGHDT and CDR2 YYEEEE. Deletions cut 3 bases from V and 7 bases from J, with 16 bases between. The CDR3 is 15 amino acids.